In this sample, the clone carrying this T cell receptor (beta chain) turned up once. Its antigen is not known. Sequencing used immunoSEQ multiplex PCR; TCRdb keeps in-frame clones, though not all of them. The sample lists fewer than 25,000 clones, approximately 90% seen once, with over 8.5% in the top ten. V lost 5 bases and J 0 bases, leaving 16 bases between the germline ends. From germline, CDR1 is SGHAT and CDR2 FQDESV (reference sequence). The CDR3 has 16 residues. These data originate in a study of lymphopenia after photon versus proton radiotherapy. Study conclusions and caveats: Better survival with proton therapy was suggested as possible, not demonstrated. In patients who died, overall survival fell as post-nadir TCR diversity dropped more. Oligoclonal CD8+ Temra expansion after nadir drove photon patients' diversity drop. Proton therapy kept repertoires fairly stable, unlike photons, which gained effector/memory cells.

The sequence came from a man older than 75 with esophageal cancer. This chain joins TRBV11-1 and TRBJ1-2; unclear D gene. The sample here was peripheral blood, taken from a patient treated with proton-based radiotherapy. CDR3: CASSLNPGPSNYGYTF. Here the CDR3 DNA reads TGTGCCAGCAGCCTTAACCCAGGACCCTCTAACTATGGCTACACCTTC.